This T cell receptor beta chain was captured by sequencing in a study of regulatory T cells in long-lasting Graves disease. Study-wide background: Positivity for TSH receptor antibodies plus over 5 years of antithyroid drugs meant persistent Graves' disease.

Sequencing libraries for TCR beta were prepared with iRepertoire HTBI primers and Arm-PCR of CDR3 regions. TCRdb processed the multiplex PCR reads anew with MiXCR; each CDR3 protein has one entry. Here the sample spans 400,000 to 500,000 distinct CDR3 sequences, over 20% being singletons. The sample's time point: persistent/refractory GD, antithyroid drugs over 5 years with positive TRAb. PBMCs provided the RNA from which the TCR library was made. General study findings and limits: More public clonotypes were shared by persistent patients (2,741) than by new patients (fewer than 1,000). Persistent disease preferred TRBV28, TRBJ1-2 and TRBJ2-5.

The germline V gene encodes CDR1 SNHLY and CDR2 FYNNEI. V lost 8 bases to trimming and J lost 8 bases; unmatched junction nucleotides: 5. There are 11 residues in the CDR3. This clonotype was detected only a few times. The antigen is undetermined. The chain carries TRBV2 and TRBJ1-2; 7 bases are shared with TRBD1. Sequenced material: peripheral blood mononuclear cells (PBMCs), taken when the disease was refractory, from a patient treated with antithyroid drugs. The sequence came from a female donor with Graves disease. CDR3 in amino acids: CASSETGGYTF. The CDR3 DNA sequence: TGTGCCAGCTCGGAGACAGGGGGCTACACCTTC.